Listed below are T cell receptor beta chains from one sample, sequenced in a study of shared clonotypes between healthy human individuals. Sequencing was performed with immunoSEQ multiplex PCR; in TCRdb, only in-frame clones are kept and a portion is missing. The sample includes under 1 million clones, 96% of them seen just once. The sequenced sample was naive CD8+ T cells sorted from blood. These receptors were collected from a man aged 25-45 years in good health. Both conserved end residues are part of each CDR3. A D gene is named only where the DNA matches it firmly. Size is omitted from some rows. Given values are once, few, many or a class for expanded clones.

v_call	clone_size	j_call	d_call	cdr3_aa	cdr3_nt
TRBV9	NA	TRBJ2-7	TRBD2	CASSSPQASGSQEQYF	TGTGCCAGCAGCTCTCCCCAGGCTAGCGGGAGTCAAGAGCAGTACTTC
TRBV5-1	NA	TRBJ2-1	NA	CASSLVVVADNNEQFF	TGCGCCAGCAGCCTGGTCGTGGTCGCGGATAACAATGAGCAGTTCTTC
TRBV28	NA	TRBJ2-7	NA	CASSNPTFRVAAGDEQYF	TGTGCCAGCAGCAACCCCACCTTTAGGGTCGCAGCTGGGGACGAGCAGTACTTC
TRBV13	NA	TRBJ2-7	TRBD1	CASSRDREQYF	TGTGCCAGCAGCCGGGACAGGGAGCAGTACTTC
TRBV5-1	NA	TRBJ2-7	NA	CASSDRGFHEQYF	TGCGCCAGCAGCGATAGGGGATTCCACGAGCAGTACTTC
TRBV7-6	NA	TRBJ2-7	TRBD2	CASSLEFAGGSYEQYF	TGTGCCAGCAGCTTAGAGTTTGCGGGAGGTTCCTACGAGCAGTACTTC
TRBV7-9	NA	TRBJ2-5	NA	CASSLVIAQETQYF	TGTGCCAGCAGCTTAGTAATAGCACAAGAGACCCAGTACTTC
TRBV7-2	NA	TRBJ1-1	TRBD1	CASSLAFAGGSMNTEAFF	TGTGCCAGCAGCTTAGCTTTCGCAGGGGGAAGCATGAACACTGAAGCTTTCTTT
TRBV19	NA	TRBJ2-7	NA	CASRVDRGSSYEQYF	TGTGCCAGTAGGGTCGATAGGGGAAGCTCCTACGAGCAGTACTTC
TRBV5-6	NA	TRBJ2-3	NA	CASRTVFRQPPSTDTQYF	TGTGCCAGCAGGACGGTGTTTCGACAGCCCCCTAGCACAGATACGCAGTATTTT
TRBV11-2	NA	TRBJ2-5	NA	CASSLGQETQYF	TGTGCCAGCAGCCTGGGGCAGGAGACCCAGTACTTC
TRBV27	once	TRBJ2-3	NA	CASSLLAVGDTQYF	TGTGCCAGCAGTTTACTTGCGGTGGGAGATACGCAGTATTTT
TRBV27	NA	TRBJ1-2	NA	CATKRSGVGDGYTF	TGTGCCACCAAACGGTCGGGGGTAGGGGACGGCTACACCTTC
TRBV7-7	NA	TRBJ2-2	NA	CASSLSRNTGELFF	TGTGCTAGCAGCTTGTCCCGAAACACCGGGGAGCTGTTTTTT
TRBV9	NA	TRBJ1-4	NA	CASSGGNEKLFF	TGTGCCAGCAGCGGAGGTAATGAAAAACTGTTTTTT
TRBV7-9	NA	TRBJ2-7	TRBD2	CASSLVGLGASEQYF	TGTGCCAGCAGCTTAGTGGGACTAGGAGCGAGCGAGCAGTACTTC
TRBV14	NA	TRBJ1-1	NA	CASSQDPPGQGFGGTEAFF	TGTGCCAGCAGCCAAGATCCGCCGGGCCAGGGGTTCGGTGGCACTGAAGCTTTCTTT
TRBV29-1	NA	TRBJ2-7	NA	CSVGWTLYEQYF	TGCAGCGTTGGATGGACTCTCTACGAGCAGTACTTC
TRBV7-9	NA	TRBJ2-5	NA	CASASLQETQYF	TGTGCCAGCGCAAGCTTACAGGAGACCCAGTACTTC
TRBV7-9	NA	TRBJ2-7	NA	CASSSDGVGEQYF	TGTGCCAGCAGCTCCGACGGAGTGGGCGAGCAGTACTTC
TRBV4-1	NA	TRBJ1-5	NA	CASSQEGGTGNQPQHF	TGCGCCAGCAGCCAAGAGGGGGGGACGGGCAATCAGCCCCAGCATTTT
TRBV7-9	NA	TRBJ2-1	NA	CASSPAVIAEDSYNEQFF	TGTGCCAGCAGCCCCGCGGTTATAGCGGAAGACTCCTACAATGAGCAGTTCTTC
TRBV7-9	NA	TRBJ2-1	TRBD2	CASSSSRLAEKNNEQFF	TGTGCCAGCAGCTCCTCTAGACTAGCGGAGAAAAACAATGAGCAGTTCTTC
TRBV4-1	NA	TRBJ2-1	NA	CAGAQDSYNEQFF	TGCGCCGGGGCACAGGATAGTTACAATGAGCAGTTCTTC
TRBV28	NA	TRBJ2-2	NA	CASSPRLDFNTGELFF	TGTGCCAGCAGTCCCAGACTGGACTTCAACACCGGGGAGCTGTTTTTT